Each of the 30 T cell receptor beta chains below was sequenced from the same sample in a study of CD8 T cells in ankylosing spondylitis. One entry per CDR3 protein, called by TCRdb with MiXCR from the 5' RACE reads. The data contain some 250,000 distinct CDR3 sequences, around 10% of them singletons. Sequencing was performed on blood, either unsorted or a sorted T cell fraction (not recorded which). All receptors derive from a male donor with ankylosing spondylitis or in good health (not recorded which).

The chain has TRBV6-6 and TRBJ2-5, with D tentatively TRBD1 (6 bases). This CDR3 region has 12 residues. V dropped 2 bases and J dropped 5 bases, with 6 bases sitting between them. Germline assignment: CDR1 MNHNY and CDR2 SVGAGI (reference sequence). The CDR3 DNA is TGTGCCAGCAGTTACACAGGGGAGACCCAGTACTTC. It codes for CASSYTGETQYF.

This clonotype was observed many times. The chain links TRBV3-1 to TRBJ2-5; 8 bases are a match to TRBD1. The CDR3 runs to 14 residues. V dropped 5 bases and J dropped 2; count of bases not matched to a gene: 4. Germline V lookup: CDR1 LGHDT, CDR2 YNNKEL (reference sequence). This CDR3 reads CASSNRGTQETQYF. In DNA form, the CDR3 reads TGTGCCAGCAGCAACAGGGGGACTCAAGAGACCCAGTACTTC.

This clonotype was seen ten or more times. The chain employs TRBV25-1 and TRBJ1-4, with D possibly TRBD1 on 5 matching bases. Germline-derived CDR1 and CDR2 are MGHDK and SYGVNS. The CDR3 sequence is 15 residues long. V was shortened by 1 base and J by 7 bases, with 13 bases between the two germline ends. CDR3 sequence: CASSEWGPSGEKLFF. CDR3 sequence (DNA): TGTGCCAGCAGTGAATGGGGCCCTTCGGGTGAAAAACTGTTTTTT.

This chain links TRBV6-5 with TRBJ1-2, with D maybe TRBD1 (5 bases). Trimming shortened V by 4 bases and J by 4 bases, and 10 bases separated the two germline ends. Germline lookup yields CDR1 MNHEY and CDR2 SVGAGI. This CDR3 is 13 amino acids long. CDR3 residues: CASSSGGVYGYTF. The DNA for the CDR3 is TGTGCCAGCAGTTCTGGAGGGGTCTATGGCTACACCTTC.

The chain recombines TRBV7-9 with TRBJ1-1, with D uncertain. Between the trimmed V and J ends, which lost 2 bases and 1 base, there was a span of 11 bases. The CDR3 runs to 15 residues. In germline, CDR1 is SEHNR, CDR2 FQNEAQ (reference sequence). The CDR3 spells CASSLLGFGNTEAFF. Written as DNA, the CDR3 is TGTGCCAGCAGCTTATTGGGTTTCGGGAACACTGAAGCTTTCTTT.

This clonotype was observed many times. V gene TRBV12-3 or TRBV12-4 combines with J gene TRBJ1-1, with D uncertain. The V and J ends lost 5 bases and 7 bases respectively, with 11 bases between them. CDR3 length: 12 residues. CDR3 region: CASSLREDEAFF. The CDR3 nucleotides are TGTGCCAGCAGTCTGCGGGAGGATGAAGCTTTCTTT.

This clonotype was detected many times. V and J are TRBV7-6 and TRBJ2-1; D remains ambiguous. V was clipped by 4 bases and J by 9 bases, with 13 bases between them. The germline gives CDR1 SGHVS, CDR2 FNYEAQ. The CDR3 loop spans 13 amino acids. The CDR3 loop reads CASSSNQLSEQFF. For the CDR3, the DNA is TGTGCCAGCAGCTCGAATCAACTAAGTGAGCAGTTCTTC.

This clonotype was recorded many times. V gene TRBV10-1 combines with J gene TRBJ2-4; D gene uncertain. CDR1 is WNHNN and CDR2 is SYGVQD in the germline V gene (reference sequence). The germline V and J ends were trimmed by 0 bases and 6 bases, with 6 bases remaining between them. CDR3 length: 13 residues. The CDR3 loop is CASSESVPNIQYF. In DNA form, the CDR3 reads TGCGCCAGCAGTGAGTCGGTCCCAAACATTCAGTACTTC.

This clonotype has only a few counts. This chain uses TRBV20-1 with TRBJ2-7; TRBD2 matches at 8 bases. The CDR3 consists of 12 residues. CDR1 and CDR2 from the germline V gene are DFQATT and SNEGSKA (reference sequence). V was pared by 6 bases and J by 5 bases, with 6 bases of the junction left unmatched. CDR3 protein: CSAPTAGDEQYF. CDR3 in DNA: TGCAGTGCCCCGACAGCGGGAGACGAGCAGTACTTC.

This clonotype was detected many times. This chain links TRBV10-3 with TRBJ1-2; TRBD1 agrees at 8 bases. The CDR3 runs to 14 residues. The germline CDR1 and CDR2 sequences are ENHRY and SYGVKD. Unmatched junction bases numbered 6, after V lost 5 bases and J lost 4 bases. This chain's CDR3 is CAISSTGESYGYTF. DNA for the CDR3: TGTGCCATCAGTTCGACAGGGGAATCCTATGGCTACACCTTC.

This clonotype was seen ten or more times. The chain's CDR3 is CSAIRSGGDFYNEQFF. CDR3 nucleotides: TGCAGTGCCATTCGAAGCGGGGGGGACTTCTACAATGAGCAGTTCTTC. The chain employs TRBV20-1 and TRBJ2-1; 10 bases fit TRBD2. The CDR3 contains 16 residues. Trimming cost V 6 bases and J 3 bases; bases outside gene matches: 11. The germline V gene encodes CDR1 DFQATT and CDR2 SNEGSKA (reference sequence).

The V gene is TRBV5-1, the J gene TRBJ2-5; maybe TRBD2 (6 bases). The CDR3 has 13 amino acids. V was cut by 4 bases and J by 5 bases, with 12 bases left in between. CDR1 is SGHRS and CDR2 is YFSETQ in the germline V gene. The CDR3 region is CASSRGVGETQYF. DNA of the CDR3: TGCGCCAGCAGCCGCGGGGTTGGGGAGACCCAGTACTTC.

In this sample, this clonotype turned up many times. The CDR3 DNA reads TGCAGTGCTAGAGAGTGGGGGCACTACGAGCAGTACTTC. Protein sequence: CSAREWGHYEQYF. The chain couples TRBV20-1 to TRBJ2-7, with D maybe TRBD1 (6 bases). CDR1 is DFQATT and CDR2 is SNEGSKA in the germline V gene (reference sequence). The ends were cut back, 0 bases at V and 3 bases at J, with 9 bases in the middle. The CDR3 is 13 residues long.

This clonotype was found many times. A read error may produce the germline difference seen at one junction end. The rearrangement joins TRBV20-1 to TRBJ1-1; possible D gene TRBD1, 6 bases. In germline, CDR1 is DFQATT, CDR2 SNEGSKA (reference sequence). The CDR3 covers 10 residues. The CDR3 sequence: CSTRDTEAFF. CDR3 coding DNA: TGCAGTACCCGGGACACCGAAGCTTTCTTT.

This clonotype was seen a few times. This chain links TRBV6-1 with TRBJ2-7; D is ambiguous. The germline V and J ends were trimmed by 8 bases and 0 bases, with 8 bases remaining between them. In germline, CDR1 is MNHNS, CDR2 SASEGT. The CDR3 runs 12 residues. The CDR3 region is CASGRSSYEQYF. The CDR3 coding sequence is TGTGCCAGCGGAAGGAGCTCCTACGAGCAGTACTTC.

CDR3 residues: CASSEESSGETQYF. The CDR3 coding sequence is TGTGCCAGCAGTGAGGAGTCCTCGGGGGAGACCCAGTACTTC. The J gene is TRBJ2-5, the V gene TRBV2, with D possibly TRBD2 on 5 matching bases. The CDR3 sequence is 14 residues long. Germline CDR1 reads SNHLY; CDR2 reads FYNNEI. The V gene lost 3 bases and the J gene lost 5 bases, with 13 bases spanning the gap.

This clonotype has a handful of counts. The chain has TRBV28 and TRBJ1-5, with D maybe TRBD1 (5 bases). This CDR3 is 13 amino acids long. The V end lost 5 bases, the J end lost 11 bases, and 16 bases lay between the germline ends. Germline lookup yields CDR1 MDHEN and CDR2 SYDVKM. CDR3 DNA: TGTGCCAGCAGTGGCAGGGTTCTCCCGACCCAGCATTTT. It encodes CASSGRVLPTQHF.

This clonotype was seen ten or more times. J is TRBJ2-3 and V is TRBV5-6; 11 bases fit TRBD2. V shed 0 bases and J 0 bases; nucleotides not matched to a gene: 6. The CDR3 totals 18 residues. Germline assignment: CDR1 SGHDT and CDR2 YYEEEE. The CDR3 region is CASSLALAGAFSTDTQYF. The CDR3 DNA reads TGTGCCAGCAGCTTGGCACTAGCGGGGGCCTTTAGCACAGATACGCAGTATTTT.

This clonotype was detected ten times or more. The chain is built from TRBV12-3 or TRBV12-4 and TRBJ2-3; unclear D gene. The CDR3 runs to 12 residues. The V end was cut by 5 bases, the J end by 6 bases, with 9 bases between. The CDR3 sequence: CASSLTVDTQYF. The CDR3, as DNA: TGTGCCAGCAGTCTTACGGTGGATACGCAGTATTTT.

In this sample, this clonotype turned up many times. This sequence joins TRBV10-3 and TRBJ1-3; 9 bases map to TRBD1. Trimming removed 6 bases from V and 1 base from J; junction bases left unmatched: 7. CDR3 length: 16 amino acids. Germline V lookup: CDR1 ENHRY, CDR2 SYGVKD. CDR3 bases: TGTGCCATCAGCTCCGGACAGGGGATATCTGGAAACACCATATATTTT. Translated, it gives CAISSGQGISGNTIYF.

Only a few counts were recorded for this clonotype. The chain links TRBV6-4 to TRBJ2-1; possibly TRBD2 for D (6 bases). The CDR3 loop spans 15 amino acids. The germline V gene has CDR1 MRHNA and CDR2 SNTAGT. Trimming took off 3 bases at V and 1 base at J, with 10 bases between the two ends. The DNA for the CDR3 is TGTGCCAGCAGTGAGGACTACCAATCCTACAATGAGCAGTTCTTC. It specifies CASSEDYQSYNEQFF.

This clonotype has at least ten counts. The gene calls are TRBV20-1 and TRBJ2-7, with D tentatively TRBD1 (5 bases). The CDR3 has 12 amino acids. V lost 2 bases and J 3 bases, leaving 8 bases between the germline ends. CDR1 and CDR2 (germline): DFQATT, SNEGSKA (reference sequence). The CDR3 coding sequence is TGCAGTGCTAGACGCCAGGGCTACGAGCAGTACTTC. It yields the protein CSARRQGYEQYF.

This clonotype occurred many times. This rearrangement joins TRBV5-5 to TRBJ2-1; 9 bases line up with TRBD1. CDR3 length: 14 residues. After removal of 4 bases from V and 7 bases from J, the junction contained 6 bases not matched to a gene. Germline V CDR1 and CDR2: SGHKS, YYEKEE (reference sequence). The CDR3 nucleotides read TGTGCCAGCAGCACAGGGGGCAGAAGAAATGAGCAGTTCTTC. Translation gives CASSTGGRRNEQFF.

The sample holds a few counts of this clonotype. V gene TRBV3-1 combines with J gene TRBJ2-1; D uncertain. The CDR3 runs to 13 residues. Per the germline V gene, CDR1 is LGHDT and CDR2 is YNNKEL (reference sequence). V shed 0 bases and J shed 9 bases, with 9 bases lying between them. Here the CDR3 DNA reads TGTGCCAGCAGCCAAGACTCAGGTGGTGAGCAGTTCTTC. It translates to CASSQDSGGEQFF.

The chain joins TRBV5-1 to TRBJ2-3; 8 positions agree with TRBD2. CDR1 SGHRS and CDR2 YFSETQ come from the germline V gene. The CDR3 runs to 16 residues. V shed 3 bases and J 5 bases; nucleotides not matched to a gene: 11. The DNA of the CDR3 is TGCGCCAGCAGCTCTCAACCGGGGCGGGAGGTAGATACGCAGTATTTT. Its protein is CASSSQPGREVDTQYF.

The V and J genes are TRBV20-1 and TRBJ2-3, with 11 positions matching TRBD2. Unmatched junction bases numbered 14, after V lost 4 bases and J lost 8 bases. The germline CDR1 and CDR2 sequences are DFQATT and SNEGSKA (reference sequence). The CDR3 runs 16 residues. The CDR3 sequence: CSATSMTSGDPATQYF. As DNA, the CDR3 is TGCAGTGCTACCTCTATGACTAGCGGGGATCCCGCTACGCAGTATTTT.

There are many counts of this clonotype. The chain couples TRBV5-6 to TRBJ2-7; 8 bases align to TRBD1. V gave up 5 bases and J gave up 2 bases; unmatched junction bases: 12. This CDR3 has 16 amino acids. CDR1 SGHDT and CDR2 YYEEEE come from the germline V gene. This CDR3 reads CASSGIGQGIPYEQYF. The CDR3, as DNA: TGTGCCAGCAGTGGGATTGGACAGGGAATTCCCTACGAGCAGTACTTC.

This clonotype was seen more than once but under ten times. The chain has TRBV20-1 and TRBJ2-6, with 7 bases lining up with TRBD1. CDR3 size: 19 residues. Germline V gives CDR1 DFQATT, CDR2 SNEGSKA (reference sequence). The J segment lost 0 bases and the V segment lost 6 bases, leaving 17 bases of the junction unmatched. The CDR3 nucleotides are TGCAGTGCCCCGACTCCGGGCTCCGGGACAGCCTCTGGGGCCAACGTCCTGACTTTC. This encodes CSAPTPGSGTASGANVLTF.

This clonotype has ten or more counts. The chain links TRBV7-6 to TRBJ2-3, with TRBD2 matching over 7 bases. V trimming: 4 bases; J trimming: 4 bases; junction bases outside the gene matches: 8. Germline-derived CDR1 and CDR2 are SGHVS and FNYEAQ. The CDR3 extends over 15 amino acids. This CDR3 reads CASSYLLSGADTQYF. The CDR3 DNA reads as TGTGCCAGCAGCTACCTACTAAGCGGGGCAGATACGCAGTATTTT. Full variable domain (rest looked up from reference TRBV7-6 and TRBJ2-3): GAGVSQSPRYKVTKRGQDVALRCDPISGHVSLYWYRQALGQGPEFLTYFNYEAQQDKSGLPNDRFSAERPEGSISTLTIQRTEQRDSAMYRCASSYLLSGADTQYFGPGTRLTVL.

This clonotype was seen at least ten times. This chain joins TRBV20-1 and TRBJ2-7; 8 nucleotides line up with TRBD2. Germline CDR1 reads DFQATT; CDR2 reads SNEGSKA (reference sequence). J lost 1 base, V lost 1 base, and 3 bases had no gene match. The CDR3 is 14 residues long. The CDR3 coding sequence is TGCAGTGCTAGAGTGGTAGCGGGGTCCTACGAGCAGTACTTC. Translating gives CSARVVAGSYEQYF.